The 32 T cell receptor beta chains below all came from one sample that was sequenced in a study of cytomegalovirus exposure and HLA in healthy donors. PCR used 60 Vbeta primers and 13 Jbeta primers. TCRdb keeps only in-frame clones here, not all; method: immunoSEQ multiplex PCR. The repertoire holds about 130,000 clones, with around 80% as singletons. Sequenced material: PBMCs. The receptors shown here come from a female donor in good health and CMV-seropositive.

The chain uses TRBV5-1 and TRBJ2-7; 8 bases are shared with TRBD2. Germline V CDR1 and CDR2: SGHRS, YFSETQ. This CDR3 has 15 amino acids. The V gene end was trimmed by 4 bases and the J gene end by 0 bases; junction bases not matched to a gene: 6. The CDR3 DNA reads as TGCGCCAGCAGCCTTACTAGCGGCCTCTCCTACGAGCAGTACTTC. It codes for CASSLTSGLSYEQYF.

The chain employs TRBV7-8 and TRBJ2-5; TRBD2 aligns across 7 bases. Germline trimming cut 4 bases from V and 2 bases from J; bases unmatched to any gene: 4. The CDR3 contains 14 residues. Germline assignment: CDR1 SGHVS and CDR2 FQNEAQ. CDR3 DNA sequence: TGTGCCAGCAGCTACCCGGGGGGACAAGAGACCCAGTACTTC. The encoded protein is CASSYPGGQETQYF.

This rearrangement joins TRBV11-2 to TRBJ2-5, with D possibly matching TRBD1 (5 bases). V lost 0 bases and J 1 base, leaving 12 bases between the germline ends. The CDR3 is made up of 16 amino acids. Germline CDR1 and CDR2: SGHAT and FQNNGV. The CDR3 DNA follows: TGTGCCAGCAGCTTAGAAGGCCTAGGGGCCCAAGAGACCCAGTACTTC. It encodes CASSLEGLGAQETQYF.

The chain is built from TRBV9 and TRBJ2-5; 9 bases line up with TRBD2. The CDR3 is 16 residues long. Germline V gene lookup returns CDR1 SGDLS and CDR2 YYNGEE. J gave up 7 bases and V 2 bases, and 12 bases lay outside the gene matches. The CDR3 loop reads CASSVSTSGPLGTQYF. CDR3 bases: TGTGCCAGCAGCGTTAGTACTAGCGGGCCCTTGGGGACCCAGTACTTC.

The rearrangement joins TRBV6-5 to TRBJ2-5; D tentatively fits TRBD1 or TRBD2 (6 bases each). The J call is doubtful: the DNA matches TRBJ2-7 better. This CDR3 contains 15 residues. In germline, CDR1 is MNHEY, CDR2 SVGAGI. Here the CDR3 DNA reads TGTGCCAGCAGTAAGACCCCCGGAGGGGGCTACGAGCAGTACTTC. Translation gives CASSKTPGGGYEQYF.

J is TRBJ2-1 and V is TRBV29-1; 8 nucleotides line up with TRBD2. This CDR3 spans 15 amino acids. Germline CDR1 is SQVTM and CDR2 is ANQGSEA. V dropped 0 bases and J dropped 6; count of bases not matched to a gene: 7. The CDR3 region has the DNA TGCAGCGTTGAAGAAGGCGGGAGGATGTCCAATGAGCAGTTCTTC. Protein: CSVEEGGRMSNEQFF.

The rearrangement links TRBV6-1 to TRBJ2-5, with 11 bases fitting TRBD2. This CDR3 has 13 residues. Trimming removed 8 bases from V and 11 bases from J; junction bases left unmatched: 10. Germline V CDR1 and CDR2: MNHNS, SASEGT. The CDR3 here is CASHRSGGEEQYF. The CDR3 coding sequence is TGTGCCAGCCATCGTAGCGGGGGGGAGGAGCAGTACTTC.

This chain links TRBV7-9 with TRBJ2-4; 12 bases line up with TRBD2. From germline, CDR1 is SEHNR and CDR2 FQNEAQ (reference sequence). Germline trimming cut 3 bases from V and 0 bases from J; bases unmatched to any gene: 6. CDR3 size: 18 residues. The CDR3 nucleotides read TGTGCCAGCAGCTTTCTACTAGCGGGGGGCCAAGCCAAAAACATTCAGTACTTC. Amino acid sequence: CASSFLLAGGQAKNIQYF.

J is TRBJ1-2 and V is TRBV6-1; 9 nucleotides line up with TRBD1. The junction had 12 bases not matched to a gene; V was cut back by 10 bases and J by 6 bases. CDR1 is MNHNS, CDR2 SASEGT, per germline. This CDR3 is 14 amino acids long. In nucleotides, the CDR3 is TGTGCCACCGAAAGGGACAGGGAAAGGGATGGCTACACCTTC. Its protein product is CATERDRERDGYTF.

V is TRBV4-2 and J is TRBJ2-7; possible D gene TRBD2, 6 bases. The CDR3 is 15 amino acids. The V end lost 0 bases, the J end lost 6 bases, and 15 bases lay between the germline ends. CDR1 is LGHNA, CDR2 YNFKEQ, per germline. The CDR3 DNA sequence: TGTGCCAGCAGCCAAGATGTGCGGGAAGGTCTCGAGCAGTACTTC. Amino acids: CASSQDVREGLEQYF.

V usage is TRBV18 and J usage is TRBJ2-3; TRBD2 agrees at 13 bases. CDR1 is KGHSH and CDR2 is LQKENI in the germline V gene. The CDR3 is 16 residues long. Trimming cost V 2 bases and J 5 bases; bases outside gene matches: 4. The CDR3 DNA reads as TGTGCCAGCTCACCATCACTAGCGGGAGGGGGAGATACGCAGTATTTT. This translates into CASSPSLAGGGDTQYF.

The rearrangement uses TRBV9 and TRBJ2-7; 11 nucleotides match TRBD2. The CDR3 loop spans 15 amino acids. V dropped 4 bases and J dropped 4; count of bases not matched to a gene: 7. Germline-derived CDR1 and CDR2 are SGDLS and YYNGEE. The CDR3 nucleotides are TGTGCCAGCAGCCGAACTAGCGGGAGTGTTTACGAGCAGTACTTC. Translating gives CASSRTSGSVYEQYF.

CDR3: CSVSGGGTGELFF. The CDR3 DNA follows: TGCAGCGTTAGCGGGGGGGGCACCGGGGAGCTGTTTTTT. The gene calls are TRBV29-1 and TRBJ2-2; 10 positions match TRBD2. From germline, CDR1 is SQVTM and CDR2 ANQGSEA. CDR3 size: 13 residues. Trimming removed 5 bases from V and 4 bases from J; junction bases left unmatched: 1.

The chain carries TRBV6-1 and TRBJ1-1; TRBD1 might be the D (6 bases). V was trimmed by 6 bases and J by 1 base, leaving 12 bases between them. Germline V gene data show CDR1 as MNHNS and CDR2 as SASEGT. The CDR3 is 14 residues long. The CDR3 sequence is CASSRKGQNTEAFF. DNA of the CDR3: TGTGCCAGCAGCCGAAAGGGACAGAACACTGAAGCTTTCTTT.

This chain connects TRBV7-9 to TRBJ2-1, with 11 bases fitting TRBD2. The CDR3 is made up of 15 amino acids. CDR1 and CDR2 from the germline V gene are SEHNR and FQNEAQ (reference sequence). Trimming at V came to 0 bases and at J to 8 bases, leaving 3 bases not matched to a gene. The CDR3 DNA reads as TGTGCCAGCAGCTTAGCTGGACTAGCGGGCTATGAGCAGTTCTTC. This encodes CASSLAGLAGYEQFF.

The chain carries TRBV5-1 and TRBJ2-7, with TRBD1 matching over 9 bases. The germline V gene has CDR1 SGHRS and CDR2 YFSETQ. This CDR3 comprises 15 residues. V was pared by 2 bases and J by 5 bases, with 8 bases of the junction left unmatched. In DNA form, the CDR3 reads TGCGCCAGCAGCTTAGCCGGGACAGGGTCCCACGAGCAGTACTTC. This codes for CASSLAGTGSHEQYF.

V is TRBV18 and J is TRBJ1-6; 7 bases agree with TRBD1. V lost 4 bases to trimming and J lost 10 bases; unmatched junction nucleotides: 10. Germline V CDR1 and CDR2: KGHSH, LQKENI. The length of the CDR3 is 15 residues. The CDR3 coding sequence is TGTGCCAGCTCACGAACCGGGACAGAGGACTCACCCCTCCACTTT. Translation: CASSRTGTEDSPLHF. The full variable domain, its missing parts supplied by reference TRBV18 and TRBJ1-6, is NAGVMQNPRHLVRRRGQEARLRCSPMKGHSHVYWYRQLPEEGLKFMVYLQKENIIDESGMPKERFSAEFPKEGPSILRIQQVVRGDSAAYFCASSRTGTEDSPLHFGNGTRLTVT.

This clone appeared a single time. The gene calls are TRBV5-1 and TRBJ2-7, with 8 bases that match TRBD2. In germline, CDR1 is SGHRS, CDR2 YFSETQ. J gave up 4 bases and V 0 bases, and 6 bases lay outside the gene matches. The CDR3 sequence is 15 residues long. The CDR3 loop is CASSLAAGGGYEQYF. CDR3 DNA: TGCGCCAGCAGCTTGGCGGCGGGAGGTGGATACGAGCAGTACTTC.

The rearrangement links TRBV29-1 to TRBJ1-1; D is perhaps TRBD1 (5 bases). The CDR3 contains 12 residues. The germline CDR1 and CDR2 sequences are SQVTM and ANQGSEA. Trimming left V 6 bases short and J 4 bases short, with 12 bases between. The CDR3 DNA reads as TGCAGCGTGACCTCTGGGGCCACTGAAGCTTTCTTT. This codes for CSVTSGATEAFF.

This clone was detected a few times. This chain links TRBV19 with TRBJ1-6, with D maybe TRBD1 (6 bases). Per the germline V gene, CDR1 is LNHDA and CDR2 is SQIVND (reference sequence). The CDR3 length is 14 residues. Trimming removed 5 bases from V and 8 bases from J, with 13 bases in between. CDR3 sequence reads: CASSEGVRDSPLHF. The CDR3 coding sequence is TGTGCCAGTAGTGAGGGGGTAAGGGATTCACCCCTCCACTTT. Based on the CDR3 plus reference TRBV19 and TRBJ1-6, the full variable domain is DGGITQSPKYLFRKEGQNVTLSCEQNLNHDAMYWYRQDPGQGLRLIYYSQIVNDFQKGDIAEGYSVSREKKESFPLTVTSAQKNPTAFYLCASSEGVRDSPLHFGNGTRLTVT.

The J gene is TRBJ2-7, the V gene TRBV27; perhaps TRBD1 as D (6 bases). The V and J ends lost 4 bases and 5 bases respectively, with 9 bases between them. Germline values: CDR1 MNHEY, CDR2 SMNVEV (reference sequence). The CDR3 is made up of 12 amino acids. CDR3 in amino acids: CASSSPGDEQYF. The CDR3 DNA is TGTGCCAGCAGTTCCCCAGGGGACGAGCAGTACTTC.

This clone has more than one count but fewer than ten. The chain couples TRBV5-6 to TRBJ2-7; TRBD1 matches 11 bases. CDR1 is SGHDT and CDR2 is YYEEEE in the germline V gene. V trimming: 1 base; J trimming: 7 bases; junction bases outside the gene matches: 16. This CDR3 region has 18 residues. In DNA form, the CDR3 reads TGTGCCAGCAGCTTGTTTGGGCCACCGCCGGGACAGGGGGTGGAGCAGTACTTC. Its translation: CASSLFGPPPGQGVEQYF.

The V and J genes are TRBV25-1 and TRBJ2-5, with TRBD1 identical over 7 bases. Germline-derived CDR1 and CDR2 are MGHDK and SYGVNS. The V and J ends lost 7 bases and 11 bases, in that order; junction bases with no gene match: 10. The CDR3 is 12 residues long. CDR3 bases: TGTGCCAGCACAGACAGGGTTGGAGAGCAGTACTTC. Its protein is CASTDRVGEQYF. The whole variable domain, filled in from reference TRBV25-1 and TRBJ2-5, reads EADIYQTPRYLVIGTGKKITLECSQTMGHDKMYWYQQDPGMELHLIHYSYGVNSTEKGDLSSESTVSRIRTEHFPLTLESARPSHTSQYLCASTDRVGEQYFGPGTRLLVL.

The chain is built from TRBV9 and TRBJ1-4; 8 positions match TRBD1. Germline lookup yields CDR1 SGDLS and CDR2 YYNGEE. There are 14 residues in the CDR3. J was trimmed by 6 bases and V by 5 bases; bases with no gene match: 6. CDR3 sequence (DNA): TGTGCCAGCAGTGAGACAGGGGCGGATGAAAAACTGTTTTTT. Its protein product is CASSETGADEKLFF. The whole variable domain, filled in from reference TRBV9 and TRBJ1-4, reads DSGVTQTPKHLITATGQRVTLRCSPRSGDLSVYWYQQSLDQGLQFLIQYYNGEERAKGNILERFSAQQFPDLHSELNLSSLELGDSALYFCASSETGADEKLFFGSGTQLSVL.

The chain employs TRBV30 and TRBJ2-7; D might be TRBD1 (6 bases). The germline V gene encodes CDR1 GTSNPN and CDR2 SVGIG (reference sequence). With 4 bases removed from V and 0 bases from J, the gap between germline ends came to 7 bases. The CDR3 runs to 12 residues. The CDR3 DNA reads TGTGCCTGGAACAGGGACTCCTACGAGCAGTACTTC. Protein: CAWNRDSYEQYF.

The chain uses TRBV11-2 and TRBJ1-4; 10 nucleotides agree with TRBD1. V lost 0 bases to trimming and J lost 13 bases; unmatched junction nucleotides: 2. CDR1 is SGHAT, CDR2 FQNNGV, per germline. This CDR3 comprises 13 residues. CDR3 sequence: CASSLDRDRGLFF. DNA for the CDR3: TGTGCCAGCAGCTTAGATAGGGACAGGGGACTGTTTTTT.

The chain employs TRBV7-9 and TRBJ1-5; 8 positions match TRBD1. This CDR3 is 13 amino acids long. From germline, CDR1 is SEHNR and CDR2 FQNEAQ (reference sequence). J lost 11 bases, V lost 3 bases, and 6 bases had no gene match. The CDR3 region is CASSLGQADTQHF. The CDR3 bases are TGTGCCAGCAGCTTGGGACAGGCTGACACCCAGCATTTT.

The chain is built from TRBV5-1 and TRBJ2-5, with 13 positions matching TRBD2. This CDR3 is 15 amino acids long. The trim removed 6 bases at V and 5 bases at J, leaving 7 bases unmatched. Per the germline V gene, CDR1 is SGHRS and CDR2 is YFSETQ. CDR3 sequence: CASNILAGGLETQYF. In DNA, the CDR3 is TGCGCCAGCAACATACTAGCGGGGGGGCTTGAGACCCAGTACTTC.

The chain has TRBV5-1 and TRBJ2-7; TRBD1 matches at 8 bases. J gave up 1 base and V 5 bases, and 8 bases lay outside the gene matches. Germline values: CDR1 SGHRS, CDR2 YFSETQ. The CDR3 has 15 residues. CDR3 nucleotide sequence: TGCGCCAGCAGACAAGGACAGGGTAGATCCTACGAGCAGTACTTC. Protein product: CASRQGQGRSYEQYF.

This rearrangement joins TRBV19 to TRBJ2-2; 11 positions agree with TRBD2. V shed 4 bases, J shed 3 bases, and the junction held 1 base outside the gene matches. The germline CDR1 and CDR2 sequences are LNHDA and SQIVND (reference sequence). The CDR3 has 15 amino acids. CDR3 coding DNA: TGTGCCAGTAGTACGGGACTAGCGGACACCGGGGAGCTGTTTTTT. Encoded protein: CASSTGLADTGELFF.

This chain joins TRBV7-6 and TRBJ2-1, with 11 bases aligning to TRBD2. The junction had 6 bases not matched to a gene; V was cut back by 2 bases and J by 0 bases. The CDR3 is 18 amino acids. Looked up from germline, CDR1 is SGHVS and CDR2 is FNYEAQ. The CDR3 loop reads CASSLLAGGPSSYNEQFF. CDR3 bases: TGTGCCAGCAGCTTACTAGCGGGGGGCCCGAGCTCCTACAATGAGCAGTTCTTC. The full variable domain, its missing parts supplied by reference TRBV7-6 and TRBJ2-1, is GAGVSQSPRYKVTKRGQDVALRCDPISGHVSLYWYRQALGQGPEFLTYFNYEAQQDKSGLPNDRFSAERPEGSISTLTIQRTEQRDSAMYRCASSLLAGGPSSYNEQFFGPGTRLTVL.

The gene calls are TRBV6-5 and TRBJ2-7, with D maybe TRBD1 (6 bases). CDR1 MNHEY and CDR2 SVGAGI come from the germline V gene. The V end lost 3 bases, the J end lost 3 bases, and 12 bases lay between the germline ends. The CDR3 totals 14 residues. CDR3 in DNA: TGTGCCAGCAGTTATAGGGACACATTCTACGAGCAGTACTTC. This sequence encodes CASSYRDTFYEQYF.